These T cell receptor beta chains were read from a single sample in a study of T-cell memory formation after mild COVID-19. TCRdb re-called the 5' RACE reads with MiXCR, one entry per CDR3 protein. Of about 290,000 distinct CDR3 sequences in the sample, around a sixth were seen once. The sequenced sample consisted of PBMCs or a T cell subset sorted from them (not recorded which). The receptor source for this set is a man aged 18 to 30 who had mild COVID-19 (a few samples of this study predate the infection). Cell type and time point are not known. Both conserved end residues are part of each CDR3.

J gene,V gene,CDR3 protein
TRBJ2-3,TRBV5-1,CASSWTPVTDTQYF
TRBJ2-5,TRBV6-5,CASSYSLSPPGETQYF
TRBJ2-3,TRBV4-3,CASSPKRGSLTDTQYF
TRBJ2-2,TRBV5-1,CASSLDVELGELFF
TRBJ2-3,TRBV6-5,CASSYWAGPTDTQYF
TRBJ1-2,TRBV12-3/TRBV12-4,CASSLSGGQGAHYGYTF
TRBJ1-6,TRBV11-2,CASTNEVGSPLHF
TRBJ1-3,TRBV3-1,CASSPSRGNTIYF
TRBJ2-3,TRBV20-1,CSARRPSTDTQYF
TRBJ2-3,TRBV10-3,CAISESIPARGGTQYF
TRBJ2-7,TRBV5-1,CASSLGTVGNEQYF
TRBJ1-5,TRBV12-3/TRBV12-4,CASSGTGSTNQPQHF
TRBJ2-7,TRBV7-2,CASSSQQGTSEQYF
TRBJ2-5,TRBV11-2,CASSYLPGQGADETQYF
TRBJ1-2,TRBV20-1,CSAKQSGAFYGYTF
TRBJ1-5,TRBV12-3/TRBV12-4,CASTPAIGVGNQPQHF
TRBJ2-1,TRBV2,CASTRDPGPSNEQFF
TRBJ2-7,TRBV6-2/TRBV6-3,CATGQASYEQYF
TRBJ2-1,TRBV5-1,CASSLGTGDNEQFF
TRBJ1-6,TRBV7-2,CASSLRRDSNSPLHF
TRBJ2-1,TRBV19,CASSIGGALLHNEQFF
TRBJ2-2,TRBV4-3,CASSQDLGLAGGLPTGELFF
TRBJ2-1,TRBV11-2,CASSLGAGPYEQFF
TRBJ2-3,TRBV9,CASSVSSSTGGARDTQYF
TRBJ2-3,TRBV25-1,CASSEAEGYTSTDTQYF
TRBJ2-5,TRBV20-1,CSADSLTFSGALTQETQYF
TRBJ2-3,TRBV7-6,CASSTRSGTDTQYF
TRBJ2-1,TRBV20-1,CSAPRSSGINEQFF
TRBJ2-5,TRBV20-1,CSANDWGQGGTQYF
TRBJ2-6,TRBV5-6,CASIPQGAGGANVLTF
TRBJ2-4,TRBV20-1,CSAPAGGKNIQYF
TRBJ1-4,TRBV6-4,CASAERVKLFF
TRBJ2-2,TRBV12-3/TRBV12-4,CASSLGQGYTGELFF
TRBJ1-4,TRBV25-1,CASRLNKGINEKLFF
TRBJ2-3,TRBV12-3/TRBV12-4,CASNKRTGGAVDTQYF
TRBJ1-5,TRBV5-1,CASSSPVEPQHF
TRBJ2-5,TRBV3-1,CASSLLGVETQYF
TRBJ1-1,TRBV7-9,CASRRGAAPEAFF
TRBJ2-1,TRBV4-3,CASSTGVGGGVYNEQFF
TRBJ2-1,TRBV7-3,CATSTGRGSEQFF
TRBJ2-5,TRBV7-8,CASSLETSSETQYF
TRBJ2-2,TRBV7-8,CASSLVGGYTGELFF
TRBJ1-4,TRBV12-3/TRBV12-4,CDSRPPGGEKLFF
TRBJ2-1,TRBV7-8,CASTSGGLSYNEQFF
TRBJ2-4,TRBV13,CASSIALGTGRVQYF
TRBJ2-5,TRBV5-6,CASSEGLAAPETQYF
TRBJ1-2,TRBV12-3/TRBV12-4,CASSSPRGHSYGYTF
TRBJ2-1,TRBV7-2,CASSLLGQGLRDEQFF
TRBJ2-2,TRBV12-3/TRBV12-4,CASSFSPSGELFF
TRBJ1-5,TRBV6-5,CASSYDIRSNQPQHF
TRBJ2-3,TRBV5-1,CASTSARTRGDTQYF
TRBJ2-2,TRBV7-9,CASSYRRTGELFF